The clone carrying this T cell receptor beta chain was seen just once. This entry belongs to a study of regulatory T cells in long-lasting Graves disease. To make TCR beta libraries, researchers used iRepertoire HTBI primers and Arm-PCR of CDR3 regions. Authors' data handling: Looking across samples, the authors found approximately 60 TRBV and 14 to 15 TRBJ segments. TCRdb reprocessed the multiplex PCR reads with MiXCR, giving one entry per CDR3 protein. In this record, the V and J calls reflect TCRdb's handling and not the investigators' own analysis. The data hold 360,000 or so distinct CDR3 sequences, with 16% observed a single time. Germline-derived CDR1 and CDR2 are SGHTA and FQGNSA. V was trimmed by 5 bases and J by 5 bases, leaving 19 bases between them. The length of the CDR3 is 15 residues. Noted time point: newly diagnosed GD, antithyroid drugs for less than 3 months. After RNA was extracted from PBMCs, the TCR library was made from it.

These data are also associated with another study on T cells in Graves' hyperthyroidism and ophthalmopathy.

The sequence came from a man aged 35-49 years with Graves disease. J is TRBJ2-7 and V is TRBV7-2; possible D gene TRBD2, 5 bases. Here the sequenced sample was peripheral blood mononuclear cells (PBMCs), taken at new diagnosis, from a patient treated with antithyroid drugs. The CDR3 sequence: CASSLGGRGAHEQYF. In DNA, the CDR3 is TGTGCCAGCAGCCTCGGCGGCCGGGGAGCCCACGAGCAGTACTTC.